This is a list of T cell receptor beta chains from one sample in a study of blood T cell repertoires in COVID-19. Produced via immunoSEQ multiplex PCR; TCRdb's table is partial and in-frame only. The table shows 55,000 to 75,000 clones, with more than 75% occurring only once. Sequencing was performed on peripheral blood. All receptors come from a human donor with active COVID-19. The donor label of this sample is uncertain. Each CDR3 is given with its conserved first and last residue. D genes are given only for firm matches. Not every row has a clone size; where given, it reads once, few, many or a size class.

d_gene,j_gene,abundance,v_gene,CDR3aa,CDR3nt
NA,TRBJ1-6,NA,TRBV6-2/TRBV6-3,CASSYSTLQGYNSPLHF,TGTGCCAGCAGTTACTCGACGCTACAGGGATATAATTCACCCCTCCACTTT
TRBD1,TRBJ2-4,NA,TRBV6-6,CASSYLGTGSIIQYF,TGTGCCAGCAGTTACCTCGGGACAGGGTCTATCATTCAGTACTTC
NA,TRBJ2-5,NA,TRBV5-4,CATSEGGETQYF,TGTGCCACGTCGGAGGGTGGGGAGACCCAGTACTTC
NA,TRBJ2-1,NA,TRBV4-1,CASSQDAGSSYNEQFF,TGCGCCAGCAGCCAAGACGCAGGCAGCTCCTACAATGAGCAGTTCTTC
TRBD1,TRBJ2-7,once,TRBV5-1,CASSLSAGTGSYEQYF,TGCGCCAGCAGCTTGTCAGCCGGGACAGGGTCCTACGAGCAGTACTTC
NA,TRBJ1-1,NA,TRBV25-1,CASIRGQGEAFF,TGTGCCAGCATTAGGGGCCAGGGTGAAGCTTTCTTT
NA,TRBJ2-3,NA,TRBV2,CASTAVGTQYF,TGTGCCAGCACTGCGGTAGGTACGCAGTATTTT
TRBD1,TRBJ1-1,NA,TRBV5-7,CASSPGTGEAEAFF,TGTGCCAGCAGCCCCGGGACAGGGGAAGCTGAAGCTTTCTTT
NA,TRBJ1-1,NA,TRBV27,CASSLVFGGSAFF,TGTGCCAGCAGTTTGGTCTTCGGGGGATCAGCTTTCTTT
NA,TRBJ2-6,NA,TRBV11-2,CASSLDAGSRMSGANVLTF,TGTGCCAGCAGCTTAGATGCGGGGTCCCGGATGTCTGGGGCCAACGTCCTGACTTTC
NA,TRBJ2-7,NA,TRBV6-5,CATRGLSSYEQYF,TGTGCCACCCGTGGACTGTCCTCCTACGAGCAGTACTTC
TRBD1,TRBJ2-5,NA,TRBV24-1,CATSDTRQGVETQYF,TGTGCCACCAGTGATACCCGACAGGGGGTGGAGACCCAGTACTTC
NA,TRBJ1-6,NA,TRBV7-9,CASSQGFGQVSSGSPLHF,TGTGCCAGCAGTCAGGGTTTTGGGCAGGTCTCGTCAGGTTCACCCCTCCACTTT
TRBD1,TRBJ1-2,NA,TRBV7-9,CASSLRRGQGVDYTF,TGTGCCAGCAGCTTGCGACGGGGACAGGGAGTTGACTACACCTTC
NA,TRBJ2-7,NA,TRBV5-4,CVMKSRGGNYEQYF,TGTGTCATGAAGTCGCGCGGCGGGAACTACGAGCAGTACTTC
TRBD1,TRBJ1-2,NA,TRBV9,CASSVGRGNYGYTF,TGTGCCAGCAGCGTGGGCAGGGGGAACTATGGCTACACCTTC
TRBD1,TRBJ2-1,few,TRBV6-2/TRBV6-3,CASSWTGYEQFF,TGTGCCAGCAGTTGGACAGGGTATGAGCAGTTCTTC
NA,TRBJ1-5,NA,TRBV12-3/TRBV12-4,CASTVGNQPQHF,TGTGCCAGCACGGTGGGCAATCAGCCCCAGCATTTT
TRBD2,TRBJ2-3,NA,TRBV4-1,CASSAPGLAGLDTQYF,TGCGCCAGCAGCGCACCGGGACTAGCGGGACTGGATACGCAGTATTTT
NA,TRBJ1-5,NA,TRBV12-3/TRBV12-4,CASSPLGNQPQHF,TGTGCCAGCAGTCCGCTAGGCAATCAGCCCCAGCATTTT
NA,TRBJ1-5,NA,TRBV20-1,CSASGEGNQPQHF,TGCAGTGCTAGTGGGGAGGGGAATCAGCCCCAGCATTTT
TRBD2,TRBJ2-1,NA,TRBV25-1,CASSDLAGYNEQFF,TGTGCCAGCAGTGACCTAGCGGGATACAATGAGCAGTTCTTC
NA,TRBJ2-1,NA,TRBV19,CASRYGQATEQFF,TGTGCCAGTAGATACGGTCAGGCGACTGAGCAGTTCTTC